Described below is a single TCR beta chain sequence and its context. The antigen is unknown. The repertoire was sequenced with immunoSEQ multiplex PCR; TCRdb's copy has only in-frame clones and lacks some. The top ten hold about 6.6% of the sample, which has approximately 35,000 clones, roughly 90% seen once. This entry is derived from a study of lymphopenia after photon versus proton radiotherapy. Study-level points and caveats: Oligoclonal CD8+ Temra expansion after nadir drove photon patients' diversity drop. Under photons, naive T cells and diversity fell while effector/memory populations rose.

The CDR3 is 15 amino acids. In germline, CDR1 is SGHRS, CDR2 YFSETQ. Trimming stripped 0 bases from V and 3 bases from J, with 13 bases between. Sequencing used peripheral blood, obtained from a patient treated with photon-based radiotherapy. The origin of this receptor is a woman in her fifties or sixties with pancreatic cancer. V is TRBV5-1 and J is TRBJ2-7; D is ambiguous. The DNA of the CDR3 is TGCGCCAGCAGCTTGGGGCCGGGTTTGGGCTACGAGCAGTACTTC. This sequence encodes CASSLGPGLGYEQYF.